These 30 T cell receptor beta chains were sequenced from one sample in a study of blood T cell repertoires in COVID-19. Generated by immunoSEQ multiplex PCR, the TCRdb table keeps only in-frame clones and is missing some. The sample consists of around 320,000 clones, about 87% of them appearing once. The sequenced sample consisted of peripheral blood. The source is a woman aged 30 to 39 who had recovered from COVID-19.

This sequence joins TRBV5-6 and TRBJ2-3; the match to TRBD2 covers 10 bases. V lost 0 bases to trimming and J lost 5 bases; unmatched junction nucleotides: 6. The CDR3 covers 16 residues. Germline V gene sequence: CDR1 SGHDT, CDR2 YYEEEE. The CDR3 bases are TGTGCCAGCAGCTTGGAGCTAGCGGGGGCGGGAGATACGCAGTATTTT. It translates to CASSLELAGAGDTQYF.

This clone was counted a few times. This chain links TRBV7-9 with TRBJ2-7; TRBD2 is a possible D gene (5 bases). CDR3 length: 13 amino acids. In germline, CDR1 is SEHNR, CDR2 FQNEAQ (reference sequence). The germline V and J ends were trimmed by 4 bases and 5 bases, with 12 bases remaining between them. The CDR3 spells CASSSKREDEQYF. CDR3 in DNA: TGTGCCAGCAGCTCCAAGAGGGAAGACGAGCAGTACTTC. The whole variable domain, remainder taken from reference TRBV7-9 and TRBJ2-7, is DTGVSQNPRHKITKRGQNVTFRCDPISEHNRLYWYRQTLGQGPEFLTYFQNEAQLEKSRLLSDRFSAERPKGSFSTLEIQRTEQGDSAMYLCASSSKREDEQYFGPGTRLTVT.

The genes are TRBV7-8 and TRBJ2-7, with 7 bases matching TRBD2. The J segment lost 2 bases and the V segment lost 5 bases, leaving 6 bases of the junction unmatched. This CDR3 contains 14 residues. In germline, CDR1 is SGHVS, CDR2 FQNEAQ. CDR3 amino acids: CASSPRGGAYEQYF. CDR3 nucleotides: TGTGCCAGCAGCCCTCGGGGAGGGGCCTACGAGCAGTACTTC.

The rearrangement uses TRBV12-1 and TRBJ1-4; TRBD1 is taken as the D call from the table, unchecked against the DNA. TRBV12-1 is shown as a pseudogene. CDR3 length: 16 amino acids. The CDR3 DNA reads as TGTGCCAGCAGCACCGGATTAACAGGGGTATATGAAAAACTGTTTTTT. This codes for CASSTGLTGVYEKLFF.

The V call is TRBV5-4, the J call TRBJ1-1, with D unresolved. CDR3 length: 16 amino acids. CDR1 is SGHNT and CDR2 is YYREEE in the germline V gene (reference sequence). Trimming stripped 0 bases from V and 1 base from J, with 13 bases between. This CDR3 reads CASSLDQRPQNTEAFF. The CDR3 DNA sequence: TGTGCCAGCAGCTTGGATCAGAGGCCTCAGAACACTGAAGCTTTCTTT.

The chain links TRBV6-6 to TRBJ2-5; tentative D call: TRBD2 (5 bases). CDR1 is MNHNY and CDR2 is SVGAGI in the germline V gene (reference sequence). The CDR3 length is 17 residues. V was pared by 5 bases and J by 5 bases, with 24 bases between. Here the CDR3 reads CASSPRGPPTSGETQYF. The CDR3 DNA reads TGTGCCAGCAGTCCCCGGGGTCCACCGACCTCGGGGGAGACCCAGTACTTC.

The CDR3, as DNA: TGTGCCAGCAGTTACGGGACAGGGGGAAGACAAGCTTTCTTT. Translation: CASSYGTGGRQAFF. The V gene is TRBV6-6, the J gene TRBJ1-1; 11 bases match TRBD1. CDR3 length equals 14 residues. The ends lost 2 bases at V and 9 bases at J; junction bases unmatched: 5. Germline CDR1 reads MNHNY; CDR2 reads SVGAGI (reference sequence).

The CDR3 nucleotides read TGTGCCAGCAGTACCCGACGGAGCTCCTATAATTCACCCCTCCACTTT. It yields the protein CASSTRRSSYNSPLHF. V and J are TRBV27 and TRBJ1-6; D not certain. The V end was cut by 5 bases, the J end by 0 bases, with 11 bases between. Per the germline V gene, CDR1 is MNHEY and CDR2 is SMNVEV (reference sequence). This CDR3 has 16 amino acids.

The CDR3 protein is CASSLAQGSMNTEAFF. In DNA, the CDR3 is TGTGCCAGCAGCTTGGCCCAGGGATCCATGAACACTGAAGCTTTCTTT. The chain is built from TRBV5-4 and TRBJ1-1, with D possibly being TRBD1 (5 bases). V lost 0 bases, J lost 0 bases, and 12 bases lay in between. CDR1 SGHNT and CDR2 YYREEE come from the germline V gene (reference sequence). The CDR3 covers 16 residues.

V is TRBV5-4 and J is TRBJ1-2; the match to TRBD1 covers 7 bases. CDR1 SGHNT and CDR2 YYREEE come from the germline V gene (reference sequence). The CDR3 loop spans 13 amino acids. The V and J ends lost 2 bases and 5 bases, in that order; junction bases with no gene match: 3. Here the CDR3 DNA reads TGTGCCAGCAGCTTAACAGGGGAATATGGCTACACCTTC. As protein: CASSLTGEYGYTF.

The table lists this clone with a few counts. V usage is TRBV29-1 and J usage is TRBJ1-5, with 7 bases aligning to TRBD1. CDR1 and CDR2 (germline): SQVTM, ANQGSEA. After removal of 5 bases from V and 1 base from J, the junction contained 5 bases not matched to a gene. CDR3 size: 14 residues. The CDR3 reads CSVRGPGSNQPQHF. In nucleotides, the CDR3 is TGCAGCGTTAGGGGGCCGGGCAGCAATCAGCCCCAGCATTTT.

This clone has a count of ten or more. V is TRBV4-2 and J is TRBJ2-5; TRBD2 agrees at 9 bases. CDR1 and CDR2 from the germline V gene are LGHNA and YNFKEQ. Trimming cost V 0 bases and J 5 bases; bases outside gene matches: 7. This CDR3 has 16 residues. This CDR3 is CASSQEGGGGAETQYF. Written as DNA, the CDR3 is TGTGCCAGCAGCCAAGAGGGCGGCGGGGGGGCGGAGACCCAGTACTTC.

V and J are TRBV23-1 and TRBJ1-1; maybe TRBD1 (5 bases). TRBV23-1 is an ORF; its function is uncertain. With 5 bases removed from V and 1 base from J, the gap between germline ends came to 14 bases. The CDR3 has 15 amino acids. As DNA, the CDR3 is TGCGCCAGCAGTGGACACACGCCCGGGAACACTGAAGCTTTCTTT. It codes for CASSGHTPGNTEAFF.

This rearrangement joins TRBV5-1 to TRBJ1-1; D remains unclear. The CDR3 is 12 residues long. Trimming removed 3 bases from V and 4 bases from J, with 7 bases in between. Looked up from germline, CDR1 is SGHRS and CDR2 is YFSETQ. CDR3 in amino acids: CASSWEGTEAFF. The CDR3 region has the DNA TGCGCCAGCAGCTGGGAGGGCACTGAAGCTTTCTTT.

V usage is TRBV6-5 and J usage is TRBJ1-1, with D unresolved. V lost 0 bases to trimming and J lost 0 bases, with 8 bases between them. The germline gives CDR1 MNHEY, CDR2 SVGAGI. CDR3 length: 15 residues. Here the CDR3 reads CASSYSPVMNTEAFF. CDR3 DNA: TGTGCCAGCAGTTACTCCCCGGTAATGAACACTGAAGCTTTCTTT.

The CDR3 DNA reads as TGCGCCAGCAGCCGACAGAAAGGAGCGGCCAAAAACATTCAGTACTTC. The encoded protein is CASSRQKGAAKNIQYF. J is TRBJ2-4 and V is TRBV23-1; tentatively, D is TRBD1 (5 bases). TRBV23-1 has ORF status, its function being uncertain. This CDR3 has 16 residues. Trimming removed 6 bases from V and 1 base from J, with 16 bases in between.

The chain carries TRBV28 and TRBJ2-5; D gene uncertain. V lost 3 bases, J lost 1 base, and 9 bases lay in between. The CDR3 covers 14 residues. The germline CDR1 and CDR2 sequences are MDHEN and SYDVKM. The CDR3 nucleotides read TGTGCCAGCAGTTTGGATGCTAGCCAAGAGACCCAGTACTTC. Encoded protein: CASSLDASQETQYF.

The CDR3 DNA reads TGTGCCAGCAGCTTAGCCAGCCGGGATCAGCAGTACTTC. As protein: CASSLASRDQQYF. This sequence joins TRBV7-2 and TRBJ2-7, with a weak D call TRBD2 (5 bases). In germline, CDR1 is SGHTA, CDR2 FQGNSA. This CDR3 contains 13 residues. The ends were cut back, 0 bases at V and 8 bases at J, with 11 bases in the middle.

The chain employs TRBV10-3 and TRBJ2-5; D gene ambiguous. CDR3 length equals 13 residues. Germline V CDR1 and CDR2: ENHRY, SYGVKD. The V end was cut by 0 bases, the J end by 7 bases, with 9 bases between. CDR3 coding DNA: TGTGCCATCAGTGAGTCAACAGTCAGGACCCAGTACTTC. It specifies CAISESTVRTQYF.

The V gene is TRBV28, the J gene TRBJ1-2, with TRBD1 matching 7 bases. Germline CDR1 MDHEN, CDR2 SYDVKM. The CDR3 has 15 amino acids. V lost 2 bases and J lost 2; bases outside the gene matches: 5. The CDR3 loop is CASSLAGTANYGYTF. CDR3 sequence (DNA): TGTGCCAGCAGTTTAGCCGGGACAGCGAACTATGGCTACACCTTC.

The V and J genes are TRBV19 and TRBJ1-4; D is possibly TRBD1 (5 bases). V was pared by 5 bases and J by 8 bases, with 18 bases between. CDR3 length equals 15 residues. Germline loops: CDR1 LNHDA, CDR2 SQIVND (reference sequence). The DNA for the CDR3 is TGTGCCAGTAGTCCGGTGGAGACAGTATCCGAAAAACTGTTTTTT. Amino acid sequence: CASSPVETVSEKLFF.

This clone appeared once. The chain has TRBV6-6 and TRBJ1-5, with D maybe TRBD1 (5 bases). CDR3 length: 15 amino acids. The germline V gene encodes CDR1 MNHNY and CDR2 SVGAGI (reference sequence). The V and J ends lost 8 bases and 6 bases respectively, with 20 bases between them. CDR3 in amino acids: CASGPPQGEGQPQHF. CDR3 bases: TGTGCCAGCGGCCCACCCCAAGGGGAGGGTCAGCCCCAGCATTTT.

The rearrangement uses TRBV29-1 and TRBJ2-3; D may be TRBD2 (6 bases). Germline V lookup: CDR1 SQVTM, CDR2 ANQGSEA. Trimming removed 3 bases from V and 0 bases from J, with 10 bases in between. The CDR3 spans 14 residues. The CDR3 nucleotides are TGCAGCGTTGACGGCGGGGCCAGCACAGATACGCAGTATTTT. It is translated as CSVDGGASTDTQYF.

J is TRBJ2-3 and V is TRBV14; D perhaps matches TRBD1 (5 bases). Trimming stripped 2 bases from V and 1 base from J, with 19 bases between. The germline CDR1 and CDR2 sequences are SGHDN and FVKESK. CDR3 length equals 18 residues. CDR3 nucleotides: TGTGCCAGCAGCCAACTCACCCAGGGTACCTTTGGCACAGATACGCAGTATTTT. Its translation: CASSQLTQGTFGTDTQYF.

This chain's CDR3 is CASSTIDQPQHF. In DNA, the CDR3 is TGTGCCAGCAGTACCATAGATCAGCCCCAGCATTTT. This chain links TRBV6-5 with TRBJ1-5; no firm D call. The CDR3 runs 12 residues. Germline assignment: CDR1 MNHEY and CDR2 SVGAGI. Trimming cost V 5 bases and J 5 bases, with 7 bases left between them.

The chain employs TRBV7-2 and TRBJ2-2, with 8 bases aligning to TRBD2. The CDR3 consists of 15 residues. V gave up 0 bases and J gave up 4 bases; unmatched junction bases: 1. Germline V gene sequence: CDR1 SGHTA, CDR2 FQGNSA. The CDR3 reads CASSLAGGATGELFF. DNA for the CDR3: TGTGCCAGCAGCTTAGCCGGGGGGGCCACCGGGGAGCTGTTTTTT.

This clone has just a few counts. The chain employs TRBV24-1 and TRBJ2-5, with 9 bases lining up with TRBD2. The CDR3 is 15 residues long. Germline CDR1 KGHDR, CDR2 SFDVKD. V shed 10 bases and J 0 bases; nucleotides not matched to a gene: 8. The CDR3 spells CATANQRGDQETQYF. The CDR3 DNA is TGTGCCACTGCCAATCAGCGGGGGGACCAAGAGACCCAGTACTTC.

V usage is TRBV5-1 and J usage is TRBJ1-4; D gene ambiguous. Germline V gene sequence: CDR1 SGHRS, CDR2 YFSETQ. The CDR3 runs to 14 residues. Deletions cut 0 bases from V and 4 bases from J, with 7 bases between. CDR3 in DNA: TGCGCCAGCAGCTTGGACCCAGATAATGAAAAACTGTTTTTT. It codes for CASSLDPDNEKLFF.

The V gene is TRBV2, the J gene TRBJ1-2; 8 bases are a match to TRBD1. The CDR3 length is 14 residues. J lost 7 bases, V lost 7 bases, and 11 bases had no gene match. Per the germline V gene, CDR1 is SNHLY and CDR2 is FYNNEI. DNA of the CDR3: TGTGCCAGCACGACGGCAGGGGGCGCATCTGGCTACACCTTC. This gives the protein CASTTAGGASGYTF.

DNA for the CDR3: TGTGCCACCCAGTCGGAGTACCAAGAGACCCAGTACTTC. Translation gives CATQSEYQETQYF. The chain couples TRBV19 to TRBJ2-5, with D uncertain. The V and J ends lost 10 bases and 0 bases respectively, with 12 bases between them. The CDR3 length is 13 residues. Germline V lookup: CDR1 LNHDA, CDR2 SQIVND (reference sequence).